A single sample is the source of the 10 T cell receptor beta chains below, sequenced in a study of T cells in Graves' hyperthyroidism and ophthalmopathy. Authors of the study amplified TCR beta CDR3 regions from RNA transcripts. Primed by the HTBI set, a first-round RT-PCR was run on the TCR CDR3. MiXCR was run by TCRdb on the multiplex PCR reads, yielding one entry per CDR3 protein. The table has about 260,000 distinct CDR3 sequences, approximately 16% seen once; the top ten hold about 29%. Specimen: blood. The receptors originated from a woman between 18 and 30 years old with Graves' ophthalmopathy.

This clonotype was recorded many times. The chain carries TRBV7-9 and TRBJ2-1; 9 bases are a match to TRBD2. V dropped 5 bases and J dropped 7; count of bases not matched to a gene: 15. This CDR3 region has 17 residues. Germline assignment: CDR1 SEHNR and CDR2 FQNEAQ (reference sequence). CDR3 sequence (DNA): TGTGCCAGCAGCCCCCCCAGGGGCCTAGCGGGAAATAATGAGCAGTTCTTC. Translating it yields CASSPPRGLAGNNEQFF.

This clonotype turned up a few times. The CDR3 coding sequence is TGTGCCAGTAGTATCGGGCCAGGCTACGAGCAGTACTTC. This sequence encodes CASSIGPGYEQYF. The V call is TRBV19, the J call TRBJ2-7; D gene unclear. This CDR3 is 13 amino acids long. From germline, CDR1 is LNHDA and CDR2 SQIVND (reference sequence). V dropped 3 bases and J dropped 3 bases, with 9 bases sitting between them.

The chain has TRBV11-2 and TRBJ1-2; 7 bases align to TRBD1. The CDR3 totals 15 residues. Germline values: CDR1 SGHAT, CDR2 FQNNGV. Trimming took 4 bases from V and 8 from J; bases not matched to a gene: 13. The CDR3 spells CASSSTYSGGRGYTF. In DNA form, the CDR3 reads TGTGCCAGCAGCTCGACTTATTCAGGGGGGCGGGGCTACACCTTC.

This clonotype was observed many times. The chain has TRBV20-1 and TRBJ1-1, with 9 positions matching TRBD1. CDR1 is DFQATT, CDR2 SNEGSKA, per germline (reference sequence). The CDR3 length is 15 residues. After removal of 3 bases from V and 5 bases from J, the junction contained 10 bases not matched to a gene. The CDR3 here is CSARGDRESITEAFF. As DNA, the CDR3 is TGCAGTGCTAGGGGGGACAGGGAATCGATTACTGAAGCTTTCTTT.

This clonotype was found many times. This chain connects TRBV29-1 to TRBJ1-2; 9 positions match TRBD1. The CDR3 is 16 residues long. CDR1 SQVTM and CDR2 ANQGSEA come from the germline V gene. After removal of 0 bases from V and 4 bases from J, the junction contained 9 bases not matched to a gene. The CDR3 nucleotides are TGCAGCGTTGAAGATCCGAACAGGGGGCTTAGCTATGGCTACACCTTC. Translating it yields CSVEDPNRGLSYGYTF.

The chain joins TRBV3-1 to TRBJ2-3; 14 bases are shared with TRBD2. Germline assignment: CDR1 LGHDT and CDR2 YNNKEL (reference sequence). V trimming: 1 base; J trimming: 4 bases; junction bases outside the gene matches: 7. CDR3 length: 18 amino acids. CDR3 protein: CASSQGTSGGPPADTQYF. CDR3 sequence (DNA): TGTGCCAGCAGCCAAGGGACTAGCGGGGGGCCCCCCGCAGATACGCAGTATTTT.

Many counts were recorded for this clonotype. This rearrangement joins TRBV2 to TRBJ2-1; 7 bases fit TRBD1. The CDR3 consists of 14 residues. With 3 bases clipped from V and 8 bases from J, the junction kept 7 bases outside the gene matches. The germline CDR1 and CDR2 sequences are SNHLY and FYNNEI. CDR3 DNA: TGTGCCAGCAGTGACCGGGACAGTGCTCATGAGCAGTTCTTC. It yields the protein CASSDRDSAHEQFF. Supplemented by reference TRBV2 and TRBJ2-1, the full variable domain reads EPEVTQTPSHQVTQMGQEVILRCVPISNHLYFYWYRQILGQKVEFLVSFYNNEISEKSEIFDDQFSVERPDGSNFTLKIRSTKLEDSAMYFCASSDRDSAHEQFFGPGTRLTVL.

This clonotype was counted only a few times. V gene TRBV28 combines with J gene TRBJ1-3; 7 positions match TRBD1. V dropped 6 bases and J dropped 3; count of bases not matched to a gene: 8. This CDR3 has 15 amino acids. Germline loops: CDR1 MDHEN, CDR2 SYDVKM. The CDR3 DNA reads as TGTGCCAGCAGGACGTGGGCAGGGGGTGGAAACACCATATATTTT. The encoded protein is CASRTWAGGGNTIYF.

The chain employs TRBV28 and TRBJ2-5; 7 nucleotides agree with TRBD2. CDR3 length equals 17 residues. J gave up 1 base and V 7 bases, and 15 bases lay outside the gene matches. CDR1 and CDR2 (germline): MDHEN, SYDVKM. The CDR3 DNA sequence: TGTGCCAGCAACCCCCTTGCGGGAGACTTGACCCAAGAGACCCAGTACTTC. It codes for CASNPLAGDLTQETQYF.

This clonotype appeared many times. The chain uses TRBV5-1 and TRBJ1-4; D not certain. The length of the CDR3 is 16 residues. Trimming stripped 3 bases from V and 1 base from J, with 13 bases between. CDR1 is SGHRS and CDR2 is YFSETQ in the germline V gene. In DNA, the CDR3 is TGCGCCAGCAGCTCCTCGGCGGTTGGAACTAATGAAAAACTGTTTTTT. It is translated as CASSSSAVGTNEKLFF.